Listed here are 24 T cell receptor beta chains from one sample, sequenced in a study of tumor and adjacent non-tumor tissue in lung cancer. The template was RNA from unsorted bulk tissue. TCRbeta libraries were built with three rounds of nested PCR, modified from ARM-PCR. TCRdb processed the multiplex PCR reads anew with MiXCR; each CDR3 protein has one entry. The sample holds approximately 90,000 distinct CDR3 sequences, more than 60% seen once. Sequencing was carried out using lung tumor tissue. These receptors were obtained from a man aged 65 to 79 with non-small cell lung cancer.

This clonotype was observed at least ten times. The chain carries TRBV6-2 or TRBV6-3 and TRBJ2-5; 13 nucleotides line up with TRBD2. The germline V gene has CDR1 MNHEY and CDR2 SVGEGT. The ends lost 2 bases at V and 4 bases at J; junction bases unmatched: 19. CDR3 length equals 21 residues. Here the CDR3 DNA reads TGTGCCAGCAGTTACGAGGCGAAACAGCAGGGACTAGCGGGGACGGGAGAGACCCAGTACTTC. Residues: CASSYEAKQQGLAGTGETQYF.

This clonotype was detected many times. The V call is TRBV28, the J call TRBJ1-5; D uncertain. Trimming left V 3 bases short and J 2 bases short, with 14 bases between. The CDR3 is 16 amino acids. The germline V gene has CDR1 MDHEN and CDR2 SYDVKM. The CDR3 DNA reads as TGTGCCAGCAGTTTCGCGCTCCATCCCCGCAATCAGCCCCAGCATTTT. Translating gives CASSFALHPRNQPQHF.

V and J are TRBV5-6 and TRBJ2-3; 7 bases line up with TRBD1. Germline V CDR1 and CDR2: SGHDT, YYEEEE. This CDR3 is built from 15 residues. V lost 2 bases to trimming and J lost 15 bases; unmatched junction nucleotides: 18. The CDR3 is CASSFGPSGTDKHYF. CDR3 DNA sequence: TGTGCCAGCAGCTTCGGGCCCTCAGGGACAGATAAACACTATTTT.

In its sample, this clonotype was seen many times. The CDR3 region is CSVEVGSTGELFF. The DNA for the CDR3 is TGCAGCGTTGAAGTTGGAAGCACCGGGGAGCTGTTTTTT. This sequence joins TRBV29-1 and TRBJ2-2, with no clear D. The ends were cut back, 1 base at V and 4 bases at J, with 7 bases in the middle. Germline loops: CDR1 SQVTM, CDR2 ANQGSEA. The CDR3 loop spans 13 amino acids.

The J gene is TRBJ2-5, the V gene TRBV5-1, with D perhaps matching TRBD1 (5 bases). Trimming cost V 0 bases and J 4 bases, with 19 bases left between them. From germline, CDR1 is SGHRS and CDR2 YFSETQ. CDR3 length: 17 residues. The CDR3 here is CASSLGGSRVYRETQYF. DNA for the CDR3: TGCGCCAGCAGCTTGGGGGGCTCTAGAGTGTACCGAGAGACCCAGTACTTC.

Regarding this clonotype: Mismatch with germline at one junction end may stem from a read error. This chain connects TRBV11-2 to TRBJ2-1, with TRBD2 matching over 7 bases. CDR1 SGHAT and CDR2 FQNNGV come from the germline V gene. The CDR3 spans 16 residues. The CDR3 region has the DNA TGTGCAAGCAGCTTAGGGGAGGGCGGCACCTACAATGAACAGTTCTTC. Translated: CASSLGEGGTYNEQFF.

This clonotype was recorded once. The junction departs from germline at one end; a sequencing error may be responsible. CDR3 nucleotides: TGTGCCATCTGGACACGGGGGAATCAGCCTCAGGATTTT. Translating it yields CAIWTRGNQPQDF. The chain recombines TRBV10-3 with TRBJ1-5; D possibly corresponds to TRBD1 (5 bases). The CDR3 has 13 residues. The germline CDR1 and CDR2 sequences are ENHRY and SYGVKD.

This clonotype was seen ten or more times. DNA for the CDR3: TGTGCCAGCAGTTCCGACCGGGACAGGGGGTATTATAGCAATCAGCCCCAGCATTTT. This sequence encodes CASSSDRDRGYYSNQPQHF. V and J are TRBV12-3 or TRBV12-4 and TRBJ1-5, with 11 bases identical to TRBD1. Germline trimming cut 4 bases from V and 0 bases from J; bases unmatched to any gene: 11. The CDR3 spans 19 residues.

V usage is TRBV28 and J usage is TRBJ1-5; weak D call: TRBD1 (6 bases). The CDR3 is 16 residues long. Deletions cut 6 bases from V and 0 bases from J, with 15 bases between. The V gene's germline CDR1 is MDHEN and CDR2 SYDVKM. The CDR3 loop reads CASRGTKGRSNQPQHF. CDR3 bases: TGTGCCAGCAGGGGGACAAAGGGGCGTAGCAATCAGCCCCAGCATTTT.

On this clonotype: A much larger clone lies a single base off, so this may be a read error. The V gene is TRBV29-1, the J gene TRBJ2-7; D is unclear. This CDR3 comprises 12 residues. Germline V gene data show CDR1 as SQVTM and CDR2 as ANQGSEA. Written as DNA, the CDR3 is TGCAACGCTAAGAAAAAGGACTACGAGCAGTACTTC. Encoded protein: CNAKKKDYEQYF.

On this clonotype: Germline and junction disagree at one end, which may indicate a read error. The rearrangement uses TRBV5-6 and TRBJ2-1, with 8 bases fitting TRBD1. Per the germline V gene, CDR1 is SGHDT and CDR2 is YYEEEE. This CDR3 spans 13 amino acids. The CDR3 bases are TGTGCCGGCAGCCCGACAGGGGTTTTCGTGCAGTTCTTC. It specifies CAGSPTGVFVQFF.

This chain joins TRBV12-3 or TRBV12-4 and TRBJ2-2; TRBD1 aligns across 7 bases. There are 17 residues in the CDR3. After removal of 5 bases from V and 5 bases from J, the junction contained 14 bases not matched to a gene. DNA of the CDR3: TGTGCCAGCAGTGACCACCTAGGGGGCGCAGAAACCGGGGAGCTGTTTTTT. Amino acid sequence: CASSDHLGGAETGELFF.

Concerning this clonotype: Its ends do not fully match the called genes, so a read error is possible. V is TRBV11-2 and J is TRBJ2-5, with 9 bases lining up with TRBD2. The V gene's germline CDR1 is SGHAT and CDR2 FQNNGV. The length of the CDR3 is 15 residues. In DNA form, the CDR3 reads TGTGCCCGCCACCATGGGCGGGGGGGATTTGAGACACAGTACTTC. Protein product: CARHHGRGGFETQYF.

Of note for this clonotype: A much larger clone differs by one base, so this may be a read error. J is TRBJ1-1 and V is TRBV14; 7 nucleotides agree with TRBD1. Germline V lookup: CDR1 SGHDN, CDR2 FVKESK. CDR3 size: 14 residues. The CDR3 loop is CVSSQDQGDTEAFF. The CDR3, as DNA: TGTGTCAGCAGCCAAGACCAGGGGGACACTGAAGCTTTCTTT.

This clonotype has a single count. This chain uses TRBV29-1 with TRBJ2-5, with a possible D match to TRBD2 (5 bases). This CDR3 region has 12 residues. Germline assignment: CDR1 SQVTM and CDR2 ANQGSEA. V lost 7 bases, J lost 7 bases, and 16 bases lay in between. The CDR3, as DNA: TGCAGCGGCTGGACTCTTGAGAGGACCCAGTACTTC. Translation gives CSGWTLERTQYF. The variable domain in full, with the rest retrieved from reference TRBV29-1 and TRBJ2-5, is SAVISQKPSRDICQRGTSLTIQCQVDSQVTMMFWYRQQPGQSLTLIATANQGSEATYESGFVIDKFPISRPNLTFSTLTVSNMSPEDSSIYLCSGWTLERTQYFGPGTRLLVL.

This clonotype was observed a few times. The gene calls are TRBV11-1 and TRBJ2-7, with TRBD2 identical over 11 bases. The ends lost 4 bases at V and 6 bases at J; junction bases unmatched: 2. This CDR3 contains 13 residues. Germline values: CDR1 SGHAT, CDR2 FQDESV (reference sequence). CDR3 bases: TGTGCCAGCAGCTCCCTAGCGGGAGGCGAGCAGTACTTC. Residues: CASSSLAGGEQYF.

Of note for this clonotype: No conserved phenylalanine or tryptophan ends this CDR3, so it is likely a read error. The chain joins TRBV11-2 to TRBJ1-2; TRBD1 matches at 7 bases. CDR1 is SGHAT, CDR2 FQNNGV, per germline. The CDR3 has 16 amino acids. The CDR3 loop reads CAGSFLGQRSNYGYTL. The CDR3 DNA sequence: TGTGCCGGCAGCTTCCTGGGACAGAGGTCTAACTATGGCTACACCCTC.

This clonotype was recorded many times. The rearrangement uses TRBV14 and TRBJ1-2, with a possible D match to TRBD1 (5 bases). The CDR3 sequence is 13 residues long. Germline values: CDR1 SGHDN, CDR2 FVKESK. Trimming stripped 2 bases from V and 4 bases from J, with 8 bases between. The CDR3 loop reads CASSQSRAYGYTF. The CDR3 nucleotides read TGTGCCAGCAGCCAAAGCAGGGCCTATGGCTACACCTTC.

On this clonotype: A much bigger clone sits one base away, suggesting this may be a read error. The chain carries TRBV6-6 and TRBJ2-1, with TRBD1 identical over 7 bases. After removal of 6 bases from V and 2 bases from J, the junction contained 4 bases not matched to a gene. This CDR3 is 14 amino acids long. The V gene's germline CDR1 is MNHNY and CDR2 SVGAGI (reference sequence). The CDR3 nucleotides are TGTGCCAGCAGCCGGACAGGCCCCTACAATGAGCAGTTCTTC. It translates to CASSRTGPYNEQFF.

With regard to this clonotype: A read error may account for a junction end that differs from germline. CDR3 in amino acids: CVSSPRVAKETQYF. In nucleotides, the CDR3 is TGTGTCAGCAGCCCTAGAGTGGCGAAAGAGACCCAGTACTTC. This chain links TRBV11-2 with TRBJ2-5; D is uncertain. Germline values: CDR1 SGHAT, CDR2 FQNNGV. The CDR3 runs to 14 residues.

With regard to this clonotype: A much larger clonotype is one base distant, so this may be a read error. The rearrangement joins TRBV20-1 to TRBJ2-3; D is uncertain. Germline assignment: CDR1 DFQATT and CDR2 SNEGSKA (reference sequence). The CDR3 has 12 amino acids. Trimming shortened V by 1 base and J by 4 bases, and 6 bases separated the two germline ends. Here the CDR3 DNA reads TGCAGTGCTAGAGGGTCCTCAGATACGCAGTATTTT. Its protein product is CSARGSSDTQYF.

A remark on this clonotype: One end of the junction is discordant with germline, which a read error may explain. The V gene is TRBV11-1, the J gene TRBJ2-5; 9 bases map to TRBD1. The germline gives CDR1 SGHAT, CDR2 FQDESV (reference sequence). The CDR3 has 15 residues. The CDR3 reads CASSTWDRVFETQYF. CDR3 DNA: TGCGCCAGCAGCACCTGGGACAGGGTTTTTGAGACCCAGTACTTC.

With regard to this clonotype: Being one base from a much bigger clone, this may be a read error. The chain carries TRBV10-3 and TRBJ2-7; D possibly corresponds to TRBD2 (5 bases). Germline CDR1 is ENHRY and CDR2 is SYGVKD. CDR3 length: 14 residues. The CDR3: CTISEQDSPYEQYF. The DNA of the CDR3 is TGTACCATCAGTGAGCAGGACTCGCCCTACGAGCAGTACTTC.

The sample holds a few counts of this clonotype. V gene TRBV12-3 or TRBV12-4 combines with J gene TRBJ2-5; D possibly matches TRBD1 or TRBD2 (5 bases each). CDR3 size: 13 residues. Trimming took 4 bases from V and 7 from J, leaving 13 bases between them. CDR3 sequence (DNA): TGTGCCAGCAGTTCGAGGGACGGAGCGACCCAGTACTTC. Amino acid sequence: CASSSRDGATQYF.